The present T cell receptor beta chain was sequenced within a study of T cells after yellow fever vaccination. This clonotype was observed at least ten times. In TCRdb, the 5' RACE reads were re-called with MiXCR into one record per CDR3 protein. The table has some 300,000 distinct CDR3 sequences, approximately 8% seen once; the top ten hold about 3.7%. The CDR3 contains 13 residues. The germline V gene encodes CDR1 SGHRS and CDR2 YFSETQ. V was trimmed by 0 bases and J by 6 bases, leaving 7 bases between them. The origin of this receptor is a man between 18 and 35 years old who received the YFV17D yellow fever vaccine. Sequenced here: CD4+ T cells sorted from PBMCs, sampled 5 days after the yellow fever booster vaccination. The chain has TRBV5-1 and TRBJ2-4; D is undetermined. This chain's CDR3 is CASSLGWGNIQYF. In nucleotides, the CDR3 is TGCGCCAGCAGCTTGGGTTGGGGAAACATTCAGTACTTC.